This note documents a single T cell receptor beta chain sequence. Other DNA sequences in the same sample also yield this CDR3. CDR1 LNHDA and CDR2 SQIVND come from the germline V gene (reference sequence). Trimming removed 5 bases at V and 2 bases at J, with 9 bases between. CDR3 size: 13 residues. The sample originates from a study of blood T cell repertoires in COVID-19. Whole-study context: The cDNA or gDNA used as material had been derived from T cells, B-cell-depleted T cells, or PBMCs.

TCRdb keeps only in-frame clones here, not all; method: immunoSEQ multiplex PCR. This sample has about 320,000 clones, with roughly nine tenths found just once. The sequencing input was PBMCs or T cells enriched from blood (not recorded which). This chain links TRBV19 with TRBJ1-2; D possibly corresponds to TRBD1 (6 bases). This receptor was taken from a man between 60 and 75 years old who had recovered from COVID-19. The CDR3: CASSLQGNYGYTF. CDR3 nucleotides: TGTGCCAGTAGTCTCCAGGGGAACTATGGCTACACCTTC.